The 11 T cell receptor beta chains in this list originate from one sample, sequenced in a study of shared clonotypes between healthy human individuals. Assay used: immunoSEQ multiplex PCR; TCRdb lists only in-frame clones, some missing. Of roughly 1,000,000 clones in the sample, more than 75% were seen once. The specimen was memory CD4+ T cells from PBMCs. Subset defined: CD45RA-negative fraction. The receptors here all came from a man between 18 and 35 years old in good health. Some clones in this sample may be carry-over from other donors' samples.

The chain joins TRBV6-5 to TRBJ2-7, with 11 bases lining up with TRBD2. V dropped 5 bases and J dropped 2; count of bases not matched to a gene: 5. The CDR3 covers 15 residues. From germline, CDR1 is MNHEY and CDR2 SVGAGI. The CDR3 DNA reads as TGTGCCAGCAGTGTTTATAGCGGGGGGGCCTACGAGCAGTACTTC. It translates to CASSVYSGGAYEQYF.

The chain uses TRBV28 and TRBJ2-5; weak D call: TRBD2 (6 bases). This CDR3 has 13 residues. In germline, CDR1 is MDHEN, CDR2 SYDVKM. V lost 2 bases and J lost 5, with 9 bases in between. CDR3 coding DNA: TGTGCCAGCAGTTTACGCGGGACGGAGACCCAGTACTTC. Translation: CASSLRGTETQYF.

The chain recombines TRBV5-1 with TRBJ2-5; D is unresolved. This CDR3 is built from 14 residues. V dropped 2 bases and J dropped 2 bases, with 10 bases sitting between them. Germline V gene sequence: CDR1 SGHRS, CDR2 YFSETQ. The CDR3 coding sequence is TGCGCCAGCAGCTTCATCACAGATCAAGAGACCCAGTACTTC. Encoded protein: CASSFITDQETQYF.

The chain uses TRBV2 and TRBJ2-5; 9 positions agree with TRBD1. The germline V gene encodes CDR1 SNHLY and CDR2 FYNNEI. The J segment lost 5 bases and the V segment lost 5 bases, leaving 6 bases of the junction unmatched. The CDR3 contains 14 residues. Written as DNA, the CDR3 is TGTGCCAGCAGTCCACCAACAGGGGGCGAGACCCAGTACTTC. It encodes CASSPPTGGETQYF.

The chain has TRBV6-1 and TRBJ1-2, with D possibly TRBD1 on 6 matching bases. CDR1 and CDR2 (germline): MNHNS, SASEGT. V lost 5 bases, J lost 8 bases, and 15 bases lay in between. The CDR3 extends over 13 amino acids. CDR3 residues: CASSTPQGFGYTF. CDR3 in DNA: TGTGCCAGCAGTACTCCACAGGGCTTCGGCTACACCTTC.

The J gene is TRBJ2-5, the V gene TRBV5-1; D unresolved. This CDR3 is built from 15 residues. V lost 2 bases and J lost 2, with 13 bases in between. CDR1 and CDR2 from the germline V gene are SGHRS and YFSETQ. The CDR3 spells CASSLTGVSQETQYF. CDR3 nucleotides: TGCGCCAGCAGCTTAACTGGGGTCTCTCAAGAGACCCAGTACTTC. Drawing the rest from reference TRBV5-1 and TRBJ2-5, the complete variable domain is KAGVTQTPRYLIKTRGQQVTLSCSPISGHRSVSWYQQTPGQGLQFLFEYFSETQRNKGNFPGRFSGRQFSNSRSEMNVSTLELGDSALYLCASSLTGVSQETQYFGPGTRLLVL.

At least ten counts were recorded for this clone. The sample carries other DNA sequences with the same CDR3. V gene TRBV5-1 combines with J gene TRBJ1-1; a weak D match, TRBD1 (5 bases). Germline CDR1 and CDR2: SGHRS and YFSETQ. V was clipped by 0 bases and J by 3 bases, with 12 bases between them. This CDR3 comprises 15 residues. The CDR3: CASSLVGTGDTEAFF. The CDR3 nucleotides read TGCGCCAGCAGCTTGGTGGGGACGGGGGACACTGAAGCTTTCTTT.

The chain employs TRBV20-1 and TRBJ2-7; D not certain. Trimming cost V 5 bases and J 2 bases, with 4 bases left between them. Germline assignment: CDR1 DFQATT and CDR2 SNEGSKA (reference sequence). CDR3 length: 10 residues. CDR3 sequence: CSAGPYEQYF. CDR3 DNA sequence: TGCAGTGCTGGCCCCTACGAGCAGTACTTC.

With regard to this clone: This same CDR3 is encoded by further DNA sequences in the sample. The chain couples TRBV30 to TRBJ1-3, with unresolved D. V gave up 0 bases and J gave up 0 bases, with 6 bases separating them. CDR3 length equals 14 residues. Germline values: CDR1 GTSNPN, CDR2 SVGIG (reference sequence). CDR3 in DNA: TGTGCCTGGAGTGTTGGGGTCTCTGGAAACACCATATATTTT. Encoded protein: CAWSVGVSGNTIYF.

CDR3 residues: CASSRRGLAGDETQYF. CDR3 sequence (DNA): TGCGCCAGCAGCCGCCGGGGACTAGCGGGAGACGAGACCCAGTACTTC. This rearrangement joins TRBV4-1 to TRBJ2-5, with 14 bases identical to TRBD2. CDR3 size: 16 residues. Per germline, CDR1 MGHRA and CDR2 YSYEKL. Losses at the gene ends were 4 bases for V and 5 bases for J; bases not matched to a gene: 6.

V gene TRBV9 combines with J gene TRBJ2-2; TRBD2 matches at 9 bases. The CDR3 is 17 residues long. V gave up 4 bases and J gave up 1 base; unmatched junction bases: 8. CDR1 and CDR2 (germline): SGDLS, YYNGEE. The CDR3 DNA is TGTGCCAGCAGCACCCGACTAGCGGTAATGAACACCGGGGAGCTGTTTTTT. Its protein product is CASSTRLAVMNTGELFF. Based on the CDR3 plus reference TRBV9 and TRBJ2-2, the full variable domain is DSGVTQTPKHLITATGQRVTLRCSPRSGDLSVYWYQQSLDQGLQFLIQYYNGEERAKGNILERFSAQQFPDLHSELNLSSLELGDSALYFCASSTRLAVMNTGELFFGEGSRLTVL.